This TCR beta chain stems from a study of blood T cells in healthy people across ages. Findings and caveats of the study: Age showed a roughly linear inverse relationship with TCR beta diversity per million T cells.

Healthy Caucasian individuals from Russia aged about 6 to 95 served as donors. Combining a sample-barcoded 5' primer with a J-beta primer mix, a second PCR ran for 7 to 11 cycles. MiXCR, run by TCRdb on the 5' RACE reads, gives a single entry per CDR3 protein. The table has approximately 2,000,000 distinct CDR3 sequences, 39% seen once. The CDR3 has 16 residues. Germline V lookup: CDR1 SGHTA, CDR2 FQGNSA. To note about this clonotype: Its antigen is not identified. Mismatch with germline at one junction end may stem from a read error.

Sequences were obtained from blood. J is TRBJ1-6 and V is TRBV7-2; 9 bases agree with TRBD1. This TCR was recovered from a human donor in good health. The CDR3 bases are TGTGCCGGCAGCTTACGCAGGACAGGGGATTACGTCCCCCTCCACTTT. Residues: CAGSLRRTGDYVPLHF. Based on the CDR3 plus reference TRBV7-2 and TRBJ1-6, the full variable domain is GAGVSQSPSNKVTEKGKDVELRCDPISGHTALYWYRQSLGQGLEFLIYFQGNSAPDKSGLPSDRFSAERTGGSVSTLTIQRTQQEDSAVYLCAGSLRRTGDYVPLHFGNGTRLTVT.